In this sample, the clone carrying this T cell receptor (beta chain) turned up a few times. What it recognizes is unknown. TCRdb analysed the 5' RACE reads with MiXCR anew, one entry per CDR3 protein. The top ten clones hold 12% of a sample with roughly 500,000 distinct CDR3 sequences, 20% of them seen once. This entry is derived from a study of T-cell memory formation after mild COVID-19. Overall study context: TCR clusters were mostly donor specific. Findings and limits, study-wide: Researchers report contracting CD4+ clones mostly in CM and EM, with CD8+ clones in EMRA. Researchers found some responding clones in pre-infection memory, a sign that cross-reactive memory joined.

The germline V gene encodes CDR1 SEHNR and CDR2 FQNEAQ (reference sequence). V was clipped by 3 bases and J by 5 bases, with 8 bases between them. The CDR3 totals 13 residues. The chain uses TRBV7-9 and TRBJ2-1, with D unclear. This receptor was obtained from an adult woman who had mild COVID-19 (a few samples of this study predate the infection). Cell type and time point are not known. Sequencing was performed on PBMCs or a T cell subset sorted from them (not recorded which). CDR3 protein: CASSLAADNEQFF. The DNA for the CDR3 is TGTGCCAGCAGCTTGGCGGCCGACAATGAGCAGTTCTTC.